Listed below are T cell receptor beta chains from one sample, sequenced in a study of cytomegalovirus exposure and HLA in healthy donors. The table came from immunoSEQ multiplex PCR; TCRdb's copy has only in-frame clones and leaves some out. There are about 140,000 clones in the sample; roughly 86% occur only once, and over 1.3% lies in the top ten. The sequenced sample consisted of PBMCs. Every receptor here comes from a woman aged 25 to 45 in good health and CMV-seronegative. CDR3s include the opening cysteine and the closing phenylalanine or tryptophan. The D gene is left open where the match is weak. Size tells how often a clone was seen (once, few, many) or the class of an expanded clone, and some rows leave it out.

j_gene,abundance,d_gene,v_gene,CDR3aa,CDR3nt
TRBJ2-1,.,TRBD1,TRBV18,CASSPPGQGDEQFF,TGTGCCAGCTCACCACCGGGACAGGGTGATGAGCAGTTCTTC
TRBJ2-6,.,.,TRBV5-1,CASSLAPGLVRISGANVLTF,TGCGCCAGCAGCTTGGCCCCAGGTCTCGTCAGGATCTCTGGGGCCAACGTCCTGACTTTC
TRBJ1-5,.,.,TRBV4-2,CASSQVGGWNQPQHF,TGTGCCAGCAGCCAAGTTGGAGGGTGGAATCAGCCCCAGCATTTT
TRBJ2-1,.,TRBD2,TRBV7-8,CASSSFRRGSSYNEQFF,TGTGCCAGCAGCTCCTTCCGGCGGGGGAGCTCCTACAATGAGCAGTTCTTC
TRBJ1-5,.,.,TRBV18,CASSKDRSNQPQHF,TGTGCCAGCTCAAAAGACAGAAGCAATCAGCCCCAGCATTTT
TRBJ2-1,.,TRBD2,TRBV18,CASSPLQGGTYNEQFF,TGTGCCAGCTCACCCCTTCAGGGAGGGACCTACAATGAGCAGTTCTTC
TRBJ1-3,.,.,TRBV30,CAWSTGMGNTIYF,TGTGCCTGGTCAACAGGGATGGGAAACACCATATATTTT
TRBJ1-6,.,.,TRBV28,CASSVRRGGVSPLHF,TGTGCCAGCAGCGTTCGCCGGGGGGGGGTTTCACCCCTCCACTTT
TRBJ2-7,.,.,TRBV6-6,CASSPPVRALAYEQYF,TGTGCCAGCAGTCCCCCGGTCAGGGCTCTAGCCTACGAGCAGTACTTC
TRBJ1-2,few,TRBD1,TRBV27,CASNLGGQGSPLTF,TGTGCCAGCAACCTGGGGGGACAGGGATCGCCCCTCACCTTC
TRBJ1-4,.,.,TRBV11-2,CASSIRTGWGNEKLFF,TGTGCCAGCAGTATTCGTACAGGGTGGGGTAATGAAAAACTGTTTTTT
TRBJ1-6,few,.,TRBV5-1,CASSPGDGASPLHF,TGCGCCAGCAGCCCCGGAGATGGGGCTTCACCCCTCCACTTT
TRBJ1-2,.,.,TRBV4-2,CASSQEGKPGTTTNYGYTF,TGTGCCAGCAGCCAGGAAGGTAAACCCGGGACAACAACTAACTATGGCTACACCTTC
TRBJ1-6,many,TRBD1,TRBV4-2,CASSQEVAQGRRSPLHF,TGTGCCAGCAGCCAAGAGGTCGCACAGGGGAGACGTTCACCCCTCCACTTT
TRBJ1-2,.,.,TRBV27,CASSFPGGDGYTF,TGTGCCAGCAGTTTTCCCGGGGGGGATGGCTACACCTTC
TRBJ1-5,.,TRBD1,TRBV19,CASSSRGPDSNQPQHF,TGTGCCAGTAGTTCAAGGGGGCCGGATAGCAATCAGCCCCAGCATTTT
TRBJ1-6,.,.,TRBV6-4,CASSAGSHSPLHF,TGTGCCAGCAGTGCCGGGTCCCACTCACCCCTCCACTTT
TRBJ1-3,few,.,TRBV6-1,CASSAGRGNGNTIYF,TGTGCCAGCAGTGCGGGCAGGGGCAATGGAAACACCATATATTTT
TRBJ2-1,once,TRBD2,TRBV2,CASSFSGGYYNEQFF,TGTGCCAGCAGCTTCAGCGGGGGCTACTACAATGAGCAGTTCTTC
TRBJ2-7,.,TRBD1,TRBV6-1,CASSAPGQGSYEQYF,TGTGCCAGCAGTGCTCCGGGACAGGGCTCCTACGAGCAGTACTTC
TRBJ2-4,.,.,TRBV10-1,CARSAPGIAKNIQYF,TGCGCCAGAAGCGCCCCAGGGATAGCCAAAAACATTCAGTACTTC
TRBJ1-6,.,TRBD1,TRBV4-1,CASSRDSNNSPLHF,TGCGCCAGCAGCCGGGACAGCAATAATTCACCCCTCCACTTT
TRBJ2-6,.,.,TRBV4-1,CASSQAPYSSGANVLTF,TGCGCCAGCAGCCAAGCCCCATACAGCTCTGGGGCCAACGTCCTGACTTTC
TRBJ2-3,.,.,TRBV27,CASSLSRPAGDTQYF,TGTGCCAGCAGTTTATCGAGGCCGGCTGGAGATACGCAGTATTTT
TRBJ2-7,.,.,TRBV7-3,CASSRAAGYEQYF,TGTGCCAGCAGCCGAGCCGCAGGGTACGAGCAGTACTTC
TRBJ2-2,.,.,TRBV9,CASSVVLGELFF,TGTGCCAGCAGCGTAGTACTTGGGGAGCTGTTTTTT
TRBJ2-5,.,.,TRBV5-4,CASSFGQQETQYF,TGTGCCAGCAGCTTTGGACAGCAAGAGACCCAGTACTTC
TRBJ2-1,.,.,TRBV18,CASSRLDSSYNEQFF,TGTGCCAGCTCTAGATTGGACAGCTCCTACAATGAGCAGTTCTTC
TRBJ2-7,.,TRBD1,TRBV5-6,CASGSGQGVWKQYF,TGTGCCAGCGGGTCGGGACAGGGCGTCTGGAAGCAGTACTTC
TRBJ1-1,.,.,TRBV27,CASGIRRVNTEAFF,TGTGCCAGCGGTATTCGGAGGGTGAACACTGAAGCTTTCTTT
TRBJ2-3,.,TRBD2,TRBV27,CASRVSRGGSDTQYF,TGCGCCAGCAGAGTGTCGCGGGGGGGGTCAGATACGCAGTATTTT
TRBJ1-1,.,TRBD1,TRBV5-1,CASSRWTGGEPFF,TGCGCCAGCAGCCGGTGGACAGGGGGCGAGCCTTTCTTT
TRBJ2-3,.,.,TRBV11-2,CASSPSRRGDTQYF,TGTGCCAGCAGCCCTTCTCGGCGGGGAGATACGCAGTATTTT
TRBJ1-4,.,TRBD1,TRBV4-2,CASRGTGVNEKLFF,TGTGCCAGCAGGGGGACAGGGGTTAATGAAAAACTGTTTTTT
TRBJ2-7,.,.,TRBV2,CASTASGYEQYF,TGTGCCAGCACCGCATCGGGCTACGAGCAGTACTTC
TRBJ1-2,many,.,TRBV28,CATQDRQGGGYTF,TGTGCCACCCAAGATAGGCAGGGCGGAGGCTACACCTTC
TRBJ1-6,.,TRBD1,TRBV12-5,CASGLVLGQVLSSPLHF,TGTGCTAGTGGTTTGGTACTTGGACAGGTCTTGAGTTCACCCCTCCACTTT
TRBJ2-2,.,.,TRBV19,CASSINGGVLFF,TGTGCCAGTAGTATAAACGGGGGAGTGCTGTTTTTT
TRBJ2-7,.,TRBD1,TRBV5-1,CASRQGVFYEQYF,TGCGCCAGTCGACAGGGGGTCTTCTACGAGCAGTACTTC
TRBJ1-2,medium-sized,TRBD1,TRBV5-1,CASSLGDSRGRLGYTF,TGCGCCAGCAGCTTGGGCGATAGCAGGGGGCGCTTGGGCTACACCTTC
TRBJ2-5,.,.,TRBV10-3,CASNSGQTYGETQYF,TGTGCCAGCAACTCGGGACAAACATATGGTGAGACCCAGTACTTC